Listed here are 8 T cell receptor beta chains from one sample, sequenced in a study of beta chain features in type 1 diabetes. General study results and limits: Shorter TCRB CDR3s, moderately but significantly so, were found in Type 1 diabetes patients in all four CD4+ subsets.

Since all of the isolated RNA was reverse transcribed, expressed TCRB transcripts were what got sequenced. Assay: immunoSEQ multiplex PCR; the TCRdb copy retains only in-frame clones and omits some. The sample lists under 350,000 clones, around 24% occurring once. Their target antigens are unknown. The sequenced material came from naive CD4+ T cells from blood. The origin of the receptors is a woman in her thirties with type 1 diabetes.

This clone has only a few counts. This chain connects TRBV6-5 to TRBJ1-2, with a weak D call TRBD1 (6 bases). Trimming removed 7 bases from V and 8 bases from J, with 20 bases in between. In germline, CDR1 is MNHEY, CDR2 SVGAGI. The CDR3 spans 14 residues. CDR3 protein: CASTSDLGAGGYTF. The CDR3 coding sequence is TGTGCCAGCACCTCCGATTTGGGGGCCGGAGGCTACACCTTC.

A few counts support this clone. The V call is TRBV30, the J call TRBJ1-5; 7 nucleotides align to TRBD1. The CDR3 loop spans 13 amino acids. Looked up from germline, CDR1 is GTSNPN and CDR2 is SVGIG (reference sequence). With 5 bases clipped from V and 1 base from J, the junction kept 2 bases outside the gene matches. Here the CDR3 reads CAWAQGSNQPQHF. CDR3 DNA: TGTGCCTGGGCACAGGGGAGCAATCAGCCCCAGCATTTT.

This clone was found a few times. The chain employs TRBV19 and TRBJ1-1, with D perhaps matching TRBD1 (6 bases). The CDR3 totals 13 residues. The germline V and J ends were trimmed by 7 bases and 0 bases, with 9 bases remaining between them. Germline assignment: CDR1 LNHDA and CDR2 SQIVND (reference sequence). CDR3 nucleotide sequence: TGTGCCAGTAAACAGGGTGTGAACACTGAAGCTTTCTTT. This codes for CASKQGVNTEAFF.

Only a few counts were recorded for this clone. The V gene is TRBV6-5, the J gene TRBJ2-2, with TRBD2 as a possible D gene (6 bases). The CDR3 consists of 13 residues. CDR1 MNHEY and CDR2 SVGAGI come from the germline V gene. V was cut by 6 bases and J by 7 bases, with 12 bases left in between. CDR3 protein: CASRTTGDGELFF. In DNA form, the CDR3 reads TGTGCCAGCAGAACCACGGGAGACGGGGAGCTGTTTTTT.

Only a few counts were recorded for this clone. This chain connects TRBV7-9 to TRBJ2-6; D is unresolved. Trimming pared 0 bases from V and 1 base from J, leaving 10 bases between. The length of the CDR3 is 17 residues. Germline V gene lookup returns CDR1 SEHNR and CDR2 FQNEAQ (reference sequence). The CDR3 coding sequence is TGTGCCAGCAGCTTAGCGTTCAGGTCTTCTGGGGCCAACGTCCTGACTTTC. Its protein is CASSLAFRSSGANVLTF.

Here the CDR3 reads CASMEGGREQFF. CDR3 nucleotides: TGTGCCAGCATGGAAGGGGGCAGGGAGCAGTTCTTC. The rearrangement uses TRBV6-5 and TRBJ2-1; 7 bases map to TRBD1. The CDR3 length is 12 residues. Looked up from germline, CDR1 is MNHEY and CDR2 is SVGAGI. The V segment lost 7 bases and the J segment 10 bases; nucleotides outside the gene matches: 7.

This clone showed up just a few times. The chain recombines TRBV28 with TRBJ1-5; tentative D call: TRBD1 (6 bases). Per germline, CDR1 MDHEN and CDR2 SYDVKM. The V and J ends lost 6 bases and 5 bases respectively, with 14 bases between them. The CDR3 spans 14 residues. The CDR3 region has the DNA TGTGCCAGCAGGAATCAGGGGTGGGATCAGCCCCAGCATTTT. Protein: CASRNQGWDQPQHF.

This clone was counted between two and nine times. This chain links TRBV7-3 with TRBJ1-1; TRBD1 matches 7 bases. Germline CDR1 reads SGHTA; CDR2 reads FQGTGA. Trimming cost V 5 bases and J 6 bases; bases outside gene matches: 12. This CDR3 is built from 15 residues. The CDR3 region has the DNA TGTGCCAGCAGCCAGCGACAGGGACCCTCGGCTGAAGCTTTCTTT. The encoded protein is CASSQRQGPSAEAFF.